This T cell receptor (beta chain) was profiled in a study of shared clonotypes between healthy human individuals. General study results and limits: Among donors, sharing of clonotypes was expected to be affected by sequencing depth.

Turning to this clone: Antigen specificity is unknown.

Naive CD8 cells were CD45RO-negative, positively selected for CCR7, excluding terminally differentiated effector memory CD45RA+ cells. Genomic DNA from each subset was divided evenly over several immunoSEQ plates. Sequenced by immunoSEQ multiplex PCR; TCRdb stores in-frame clones only, minus some. Of about 2.2 million clones in the sample, around 95% were seen once. This TCR came from a man aged 18 to 30 in good health. Some clones in this sample may be carry-over from other donors' samples. The specimen was naive CD8+ T cells from PBMCs.

The CDR3: CASLPRTGGRAYEQYF. CDR3 bases: TGTGCCAGCTTACCCCGAACCGGTGGCAGGGCGTACGAGCAGTACTTC. The V call is TRBV27, the J call TRBJ2-7, with TRBD1 as a possible D gene (5 bases). The CDR3 spans 16 residues. The V gene lost 8 bases and the J gene lost 4 bases, with 24 bases spanning the gap. Germline V gene lookup returns CDR1 MNHEY and CDR2 SMNVEV (reference sequence).